This record concerns one T cell receptor beta chain sequence. This sample is part of a study of spatial heterogeneity in lung cancer. On the study more broadly: Detected beta-chain sequences consistently exceeded alpha-chain sequences.

Time point of the sample: blood at routine non-recurrence follow-up after resection. Without sorting, whole RNA was sequenced from tumor, nontumor lung or frozen PBMC. TCRdb independently ran MiXCR on the 5' RACE reads; one entry per CDR3 protein. The sample consists of over 45,000 distinct CDR3 sequences, about 11% of them appearing once. The CDR3 runs to 16 residues. Losses at the gene ends were 7 bases for V and 8 bases for J; bases not matched to a gene: 10. This receptor was taken from a male donor with early-stage non-small cell lung cancer. The sample was PBMCs, taken at follow-up. The gene calls are TRBV12-3 or TRBV12-4 and TRBJ2-1; the match to TRBD2 covers 14 bases. The CDR3 region has the DNA TGTGCCAGCACCCTAGGGACTAGCGGGGGTGTTCATGAGCAGTTCTTC. Translation gives CASTLGTSGGVHEQFF.